This T cell receptor (beta chain) is drawn from a study of shared clonotypes between healthy human individuals. Germline lookup yields CDR1 SGHNT and CDR2 YYREEE (reference sequence). The J segment lost 5 bases and the V segment lost 3 bases, leaving 3 bases of the junction unmatched. This CDR3 has 14 amino acids. Produced via immunoSEQ multiplex PCR; TCRdb's table is partial and in-frame only. Counted here are around 180,000 clones, just under 95% occurring once; the ten biggest clones make up more than 0.065%. Sequences were obtained from naive CD4+ T cells sorted from blood. Subset meaning: CD45RA+ positively selected. This chain connects TRBV5-4 to TRBJ2-7, with 12 bases that match TRBD2. This receptor was taken from a woman under 40 in good health. DNA of the CDR3: TGTGCCAGCAGCTCCAGGACTAGCGGGGACGAGCAGTACTTC. This codes for CASSSRTSGDEQYF. The full variable domain, with the rest looked up from reference TRBV5-4 and TRBJ2-7, is ETGVTQSPTHLIKTRGQQVTLRCSSQSGHNTVSWYQQALGQGPQFIFQYYREEENGRGNFPPRFSGLQFPNYSSELNVNALELDDSALYLCASSSRTSGDEQYFGPGTRLTVT.